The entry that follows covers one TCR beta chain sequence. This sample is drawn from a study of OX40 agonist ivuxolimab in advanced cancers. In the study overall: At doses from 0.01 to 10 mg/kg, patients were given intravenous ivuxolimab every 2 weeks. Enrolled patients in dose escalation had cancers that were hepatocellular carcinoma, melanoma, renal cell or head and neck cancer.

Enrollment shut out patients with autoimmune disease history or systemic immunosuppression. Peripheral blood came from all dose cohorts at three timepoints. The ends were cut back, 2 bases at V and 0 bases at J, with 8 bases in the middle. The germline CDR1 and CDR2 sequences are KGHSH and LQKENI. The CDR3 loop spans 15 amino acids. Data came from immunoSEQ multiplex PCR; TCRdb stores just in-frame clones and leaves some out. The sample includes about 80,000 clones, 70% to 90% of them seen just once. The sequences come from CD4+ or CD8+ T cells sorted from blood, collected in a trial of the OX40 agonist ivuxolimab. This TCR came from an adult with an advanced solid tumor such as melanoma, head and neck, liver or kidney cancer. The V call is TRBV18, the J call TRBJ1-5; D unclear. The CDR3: CASSPKGDSNQPQHF. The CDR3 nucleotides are TGTGCCAGCTCACCAAAAGGAGATAGCAATCAGCCCCAGCATTTT. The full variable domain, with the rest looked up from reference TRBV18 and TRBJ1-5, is NAGVMQNPRHLVRRRGQEARLRCSPMKGHSHVYWYRQLPEEGLKFMVYLQKENIIDESGMPKERFSAEFPKEGPSILRIQQVVRGDSAAYFCASSPKGDSNQPQHFGDGTRLSIL.